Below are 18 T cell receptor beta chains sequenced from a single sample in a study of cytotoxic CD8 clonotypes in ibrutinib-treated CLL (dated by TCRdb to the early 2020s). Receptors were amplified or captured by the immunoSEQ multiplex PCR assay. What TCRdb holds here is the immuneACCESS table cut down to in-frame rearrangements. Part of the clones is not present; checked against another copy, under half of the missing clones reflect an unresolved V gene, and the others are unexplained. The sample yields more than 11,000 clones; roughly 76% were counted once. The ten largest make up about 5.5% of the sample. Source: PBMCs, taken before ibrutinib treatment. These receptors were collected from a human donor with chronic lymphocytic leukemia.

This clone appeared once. CDR3 protein: CASSYSQGAPYEQYF. CDR3 nucleotides: TGTGCCAGCAGTTACTCGCAGGGGGCGCCGTACGAGCAGTACTTC. The chain combines TRBV6-5 with TRBJ2-7, with 8 bases that match TRBD1. The CDR3 covers 15 residues. The germline V gene encodes CDR1 MNHEY and CDR2 SVGAGI. V lost 0 bases, J lost 4 bases, and 5 bases stayed unmatched.

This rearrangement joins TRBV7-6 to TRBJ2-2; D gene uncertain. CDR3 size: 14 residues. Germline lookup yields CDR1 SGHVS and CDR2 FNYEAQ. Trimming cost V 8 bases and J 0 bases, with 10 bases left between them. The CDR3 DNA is TGTGCCAGCCGGCCCCGGGCGAACACCGGGGAGCTGTTTTTT. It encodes CASRPRANTGELFF.

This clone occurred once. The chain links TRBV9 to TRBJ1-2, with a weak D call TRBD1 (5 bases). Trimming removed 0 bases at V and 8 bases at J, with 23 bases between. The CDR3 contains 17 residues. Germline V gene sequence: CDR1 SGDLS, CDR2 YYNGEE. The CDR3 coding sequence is TGTGCCAGCAGCGTAGTAGCGACCGGGACCCAGTCTGGCGGCTACACCTTC. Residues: CASSVVATGTQSGGYTF.

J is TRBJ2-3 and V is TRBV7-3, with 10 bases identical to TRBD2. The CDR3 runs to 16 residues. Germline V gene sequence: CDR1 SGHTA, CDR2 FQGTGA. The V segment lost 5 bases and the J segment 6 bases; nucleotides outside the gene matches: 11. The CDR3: CASSPLAGESGDTQYF. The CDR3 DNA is TGTGCCAGCAGCCCCCTAGCGGGGGAATCGGGGGATACGCAGTATTTT. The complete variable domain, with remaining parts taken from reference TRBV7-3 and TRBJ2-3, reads GAGVSQTPSNKVTEKGKYVELRCDPISGHTALYWYRQSLGQGPEFLIYFQGTGAADDSGLPNDRFFAVRPEGSVSTLKIQRTERGDSAVYLCASSPLAGESGDTQYFGPGTRLTVL.

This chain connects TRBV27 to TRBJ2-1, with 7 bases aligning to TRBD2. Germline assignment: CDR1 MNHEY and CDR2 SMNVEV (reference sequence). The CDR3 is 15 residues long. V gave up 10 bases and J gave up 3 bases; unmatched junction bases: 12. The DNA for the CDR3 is TGTGCCACCTCCTTCGGGCGGGGGTACTACAATGAGCAGTTCTTC. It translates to CATSFGRGYYNEQFF.

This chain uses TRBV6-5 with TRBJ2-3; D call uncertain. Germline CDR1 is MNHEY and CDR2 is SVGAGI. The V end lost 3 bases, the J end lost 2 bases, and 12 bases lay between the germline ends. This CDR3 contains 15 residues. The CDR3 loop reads CASSYLGLNTDTQYF. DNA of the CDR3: TGTGCCAGCAGTTATTTGGGCCTAAACACAGATACGCAGTATTTT.

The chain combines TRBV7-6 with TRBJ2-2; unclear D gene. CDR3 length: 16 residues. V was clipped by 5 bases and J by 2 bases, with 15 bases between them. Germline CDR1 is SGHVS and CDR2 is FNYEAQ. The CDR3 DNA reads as TGTGCCAGCAGCCTTAGACCCCGGCGCAACACCGGGGAGCTGTTTTTT. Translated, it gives CASSLRPRRNTGELFF.

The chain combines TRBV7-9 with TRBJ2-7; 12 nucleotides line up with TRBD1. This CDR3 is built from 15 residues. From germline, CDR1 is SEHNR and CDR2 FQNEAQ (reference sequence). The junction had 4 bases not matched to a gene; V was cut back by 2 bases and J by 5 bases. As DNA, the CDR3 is TGTGCCAGCAGCTTAAGGGACAGGGGGCCTCACGAGCAGTACTTC. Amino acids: CASSLRDRGPHEQYF.

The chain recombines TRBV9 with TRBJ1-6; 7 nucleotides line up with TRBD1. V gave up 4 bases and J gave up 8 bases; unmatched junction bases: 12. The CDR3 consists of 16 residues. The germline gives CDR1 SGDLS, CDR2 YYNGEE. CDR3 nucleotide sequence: TGTGCCAGCAGCCCCTCCCCGGGTACAGGGGATTCACCCCTCCACTTT. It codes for CASSPSPGTGDSPLHF.

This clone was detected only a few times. The CDR3 spells CASSWRYRGAGELFF. In nucleotides, the CDR3 is TGTGCCAGCAGTTGGAGGTACCGGGGGGCCGGGGAGCTGTTTTTT. The chain combines TRBV6-5 with TRBJ2-2; 7 nucleotides line up with TRBD2. Germline trimming cut 4 bases from V and 6 bases from J; bases unmatched to any gene: 8. The CDR3 contains 15 residues. In germline, CDR1 is MNHEY, CDR2 SVGAGI.

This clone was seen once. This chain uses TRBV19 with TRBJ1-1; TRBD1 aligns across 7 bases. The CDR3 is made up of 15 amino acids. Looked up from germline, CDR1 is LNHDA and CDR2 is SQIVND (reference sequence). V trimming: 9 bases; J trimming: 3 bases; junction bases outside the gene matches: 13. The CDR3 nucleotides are TGTGCCAGCAGAAGCTGGGGCAGGGGGGACACTGAAGCTTTCTTT. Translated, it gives CASRSWGRGDTEAFF.

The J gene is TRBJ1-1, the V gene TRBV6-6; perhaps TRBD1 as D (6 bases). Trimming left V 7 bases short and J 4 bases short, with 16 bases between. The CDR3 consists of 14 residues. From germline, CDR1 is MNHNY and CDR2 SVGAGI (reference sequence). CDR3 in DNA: TGTGCCAGCACCGGTGGGGGAGGGGGCACTGAAGCTTTCTTT. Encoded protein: CASTGGGGGTEAFF.

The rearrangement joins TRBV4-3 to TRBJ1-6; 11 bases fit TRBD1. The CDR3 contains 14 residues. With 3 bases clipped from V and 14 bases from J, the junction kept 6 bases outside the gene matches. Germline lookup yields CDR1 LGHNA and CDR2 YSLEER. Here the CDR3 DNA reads TGCGCCAGCAGCCAGGGGACAGGGGGGTGGGCCCTCCACTTT. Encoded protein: CASSQGTGGWALHF.

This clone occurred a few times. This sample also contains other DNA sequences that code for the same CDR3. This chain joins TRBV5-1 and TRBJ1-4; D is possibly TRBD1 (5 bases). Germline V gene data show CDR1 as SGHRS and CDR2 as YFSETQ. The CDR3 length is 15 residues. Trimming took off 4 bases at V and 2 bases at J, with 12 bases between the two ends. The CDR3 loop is CASSPGSATNEKLFF. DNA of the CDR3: TGCGCCAGCAGCCCAGGGTCCGCCACTAATGAAAAACTGTTTTTT.

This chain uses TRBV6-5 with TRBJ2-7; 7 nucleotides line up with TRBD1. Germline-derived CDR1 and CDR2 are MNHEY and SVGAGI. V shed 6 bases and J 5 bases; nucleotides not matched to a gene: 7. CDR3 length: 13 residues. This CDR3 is CASSFSDRDEQYF. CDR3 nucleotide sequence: TGTGCCAGCAGCTTCTCCGACAGGGACGAGCAGTACTTC.

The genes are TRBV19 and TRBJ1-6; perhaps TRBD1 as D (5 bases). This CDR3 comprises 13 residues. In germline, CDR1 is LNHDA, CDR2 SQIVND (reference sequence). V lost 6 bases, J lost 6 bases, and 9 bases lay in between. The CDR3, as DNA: TGTGCCAGTAGGCGGGGGATTAATTCACCCCTCCACTTT. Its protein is CASRRGINSPLHF.

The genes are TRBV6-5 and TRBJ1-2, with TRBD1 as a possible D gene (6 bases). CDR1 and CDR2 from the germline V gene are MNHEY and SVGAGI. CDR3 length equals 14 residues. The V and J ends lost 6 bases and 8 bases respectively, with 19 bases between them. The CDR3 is CASRPPNGGLGYTF. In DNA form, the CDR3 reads TGTGCCAGCAGGCCACCCAACGGGGGGCTCGGCTACACCTTC.

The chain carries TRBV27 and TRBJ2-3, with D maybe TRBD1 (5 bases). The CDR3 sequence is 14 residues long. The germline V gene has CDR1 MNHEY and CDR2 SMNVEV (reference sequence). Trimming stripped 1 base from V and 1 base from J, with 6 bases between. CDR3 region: CASSLWGGTDTQYF. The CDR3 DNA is TGTGCCAGCAGTTTATGGGGCGGCACAGATACGCAGTATTTT.